The present T cell receptor (beta chain) was sequenced within a study of blood T cell repertoires in COVID-19. In the study overall: Samples came from the United States, Italy and Spain, spanning acute and convalescent COVID-19.

Original data processing: Amplifying reference gene primers gave estimates of nucleated cell counts. The data were produced by immunoSEQ multiplex PCR, yet TCRdb's version contains in-frame clones alone and is incomplete. From that table come the V and J calls and clone size; the DNA was used to work out D and trimming. The table shows some 150,000 clones, with 84% occurring only once. Trimming at V came to 6 bases and at J to 3 bases, leaving 6 bases not matched to a gene. The CDR3 is 14 residues long. The germline gives CDR1 SGHDN, CDR2 FVKESK. This clone has a single count. The origin of this receptor is a human donor in a cohort sampled during active COVID-19. The specimen sequenced was peripheral blood. This chain joins TRBV14 and TRBJ2-7; TRBD2 aligns across 9 bases. This chain's CDR3 is CASRPSGGNYEQYF. CDR3 nucleotide sequence: TGTGCCAGCAGACCCAGCGGGGGGAACTACGAGCAGTACTTC.